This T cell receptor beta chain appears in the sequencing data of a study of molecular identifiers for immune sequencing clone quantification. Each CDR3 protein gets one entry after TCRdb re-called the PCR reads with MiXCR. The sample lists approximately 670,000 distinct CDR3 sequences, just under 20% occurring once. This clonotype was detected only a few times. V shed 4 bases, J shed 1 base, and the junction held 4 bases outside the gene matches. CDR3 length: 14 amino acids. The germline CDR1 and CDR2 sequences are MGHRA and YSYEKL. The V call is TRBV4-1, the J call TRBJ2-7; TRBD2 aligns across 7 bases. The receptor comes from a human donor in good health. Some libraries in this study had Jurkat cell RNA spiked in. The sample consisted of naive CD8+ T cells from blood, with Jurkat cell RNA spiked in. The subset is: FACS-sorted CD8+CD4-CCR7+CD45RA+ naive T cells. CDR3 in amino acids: CASSPQRGSYEQYF. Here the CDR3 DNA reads TGCGCCAGCAGCCCCCAGCGGGGTTCCTACGAGCAGTACTTC.